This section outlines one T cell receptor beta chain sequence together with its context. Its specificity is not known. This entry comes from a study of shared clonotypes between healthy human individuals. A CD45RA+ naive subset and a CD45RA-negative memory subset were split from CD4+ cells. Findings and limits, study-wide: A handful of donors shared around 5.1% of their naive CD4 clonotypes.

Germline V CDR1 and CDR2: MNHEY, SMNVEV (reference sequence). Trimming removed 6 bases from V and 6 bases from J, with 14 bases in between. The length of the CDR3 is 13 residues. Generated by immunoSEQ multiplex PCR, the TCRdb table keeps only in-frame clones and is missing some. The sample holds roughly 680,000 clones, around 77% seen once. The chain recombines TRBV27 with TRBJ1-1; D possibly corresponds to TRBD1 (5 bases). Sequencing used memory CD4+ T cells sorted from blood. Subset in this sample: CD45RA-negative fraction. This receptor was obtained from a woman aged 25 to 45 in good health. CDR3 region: CASSPMGGAEAFF. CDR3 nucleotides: TGTGCCAGCAGCCCTATGGGGGGGGCTGAAGCTTTCTTT.